A single sample gave rise to the 3 T cell receptor beta chains below, sequenced in a study of blood T cells in healthy people across ages. The second PCR ran roughly 6 to 11 cycles with a sample-barcoded 5' primer and J-beta primers. TCRdb re-derived calls from the 5' RACE reads in MiXCR, one entry per CDR3 protein. In the table there are more than 650,000 distinct CDR3 sequences, 20% to 30% of which are singletons. These data were also filed under a second study, of T cells of mothers and their children.

The sample taken for sequencing was blood. The origin of the receptors is a boy aged 5-17 years in good health.

The rearrangement links TRBV12-3 or TRBV12-4 to TRBJ1-2; TRBD1 aligns across 7 bases. This CDR3 has 13 residues. Trimming removed 7 bases from V and 6 bases from J; junction bases left unmatched: 8. In nucleotides, the CDR3 is TGTGCCAGCACCCTGGACAGGAGGCATGGCTACACCTTC. It specifies CASTLDRRHGYTF.

The chain uses TRBV5-1 and TRBJ1-4; tentative D call: TRBD1 (5 bases). This CDR3 spans 14 amino acids. Trimming left V 4 bases short and J 5 bases short, with 12 bases between. CDR1 and CDR2 (germline): SGHRS, YFSETQ. In DNA form, the CDR3 reads TGCGCCAGCAGCATGACAGAGCCAAATGAAAAACTGTTTTTT. This codes for CASSMTEPNEKLFF.

The chain uses TRBV20-1 and TRBJ1-1, with D perhaps TRBD1 (6 bases). CDR3 size: 14 residues. Germline CDR1 is DFQATT and CDR2 is SNEGSKA (reference sequence). Deletions cut 6 bases from V and 3 bases from J, with 17 bases between. The CDR3 loop reads CSATRTEPHTEAFF. In DNA form, the CDR3 reads TGCAGTGCGACCCGGACAGAGCCTCACACTGAAGCTTTCTTT.